This T cell receptor (beta chain) was identified in a study of T cells in Graves' hyperthyroidism and ophthalmopathy. Study overall: The initial diagnosis was the point when peripheral blood was collected, ahead of any treatment.

The TCR beta CDR3 regions underwent amplification using RNA transcripts as the source. Researchers ran a first-round RT-PCR on the TCR CDR3 using the HTBI primer set. TCRdb reprocessed the multiplex PCR reads with MiXCR, giving one entry per CDR3 protein. The table shows some 350,000 distinct CDR3 sequences, with roughly 25% occurring only once. The germline V and J ends were trimmed by 6 bases and 1 base, with 21 bases remaining between them. Germline CDR1 is LNHDA and CDR2 is SQIVND (reference sequence). The CDR3 contains 17 residues. Patients aged 18 to 65 with hyperthyroidism were newly diagnosed, with duration under 2 months. On the basis of clinical symptoms, serum thyroxine and TRAb, thyroid ultrasound and orbital computed tomography, diagnoses were made. From more than 9.5 ml of fresh peripheral blood, PBMCs were isolated.

This sequence originates from a man aged 50-59 years with Graves' hyperthyroidism. The sequencing sample was made of blood. The chain employs TRBV19 and TRBJ1-2; D gene ambiguous. Here the CDR3 DNA reads TGTGCCAGTAGCCAACAGAGGGCGACCTACGATAACTATGGCTACACCTTC. The encoded protein is CASSQQRATYDNYGYTF.